These 21 T cell receptor beta chains came from one sample sequenced in a study of blood T cells in healthy people across ages. A second PCR of 7 to 11 cycles used a sample-barcoded 5' primer and a J-beta primer mix. A single record per CDR3 protein comes from TCRdb applying MiXCR to the 5' RACE reads. The profile shows around 710,000 distinct CDR3 sequences, 35% to 45% of them singletons. What was sequenced was blood. All receptors come from a woman aged 55 to 70 in good health.

This clonotype showed up many times. In nucleotides, the CDR3 is TGTGCCAGCAGTCGACCGGGACAGGGAACAGATACGCAGTATTTT. Translated: CASSRPGQGTDTQYF. The chain has TRBV28 and TRBJ2-3; 9 bases agree with TRBD1. The CDR3 runs 15 residues. The germline gives CDR1 MDHEN, CDR2 SYDVKM. The V and J ends lost 5 bases and 3 bases, in that order; junction bases with no gene match: 6.

In this sample, this clonotype turned up a few times. The V gene is TRBV19, the J gene TRBJ2-1; no reliable D call. This CDR3 is built from 12 residues. Trimming stripped 0 bases from V and 7 bases from J, with 4 bases between. Germline V gene data show CDR1 as LNHDA and CDR2 as SQIVND (reference sequence). The CDR3 protein is CASSIDWNEQFF. CDR3 DNA: TGTGCCAGTAGTATAGATTGGAATGAGCAGTTCTTC.

V usage is TRBV7-2 and J usage is TRBJ2-1; D not resolved. Germline V gives CDR1 SGHTA, CDR2 FQGNSA. The CDR3 has 16 residues. V shed 1 base and J shed 3 bases, with 13 bases lying between them. The DNA of the CDR3 is TGTGCCAGCAGCTTAGTTGTGTCCGCTGGCTACAATGAGCAGTTCTTC. Translating it yields CASSLVVSAGYNEQFF.

The chain carries TRBV3-1 and TRBJ2-5, with D hard to call. The CDR3 extends over 15 amino acids. The V end was cut by 4 bases, the J end by 5 bases, with 17 bases between. Per germline, CDR1 LGHDT and CDR2 YNNKEL (reference sequence). The CDR3 nucleotides read TGTGCCAGCAGCCGGAGCACTTCGGTATCTGAGACCCAGTACTTC. Protein: CASSRSTSVSETQYF.

In its sample, this clonotype was seen a few times. This chain uses TRBV2 with TRBJ2-7; D uncertain. CDR1 and CDR2 (germline): SNHLY, FYNNEI. The CDR3 contains 13 residues. Trimming removed 4 bases from V and 2 bases from J, with 9 bases in between. DNA of the CDR3: TGTGCCAGCAGTGTCCACGGAACCTACGAGCAGTACTTC. It is translated as CASSVHGTYEQYF.

In this sample, this clonotype turned up a few times. This sequence joins TRBV12-3 or TRBV12-4 and TRBJ2-3, with TRBD2 as a possible D gene (7 bases). The CDR3 spans 16 residues. V lost 2 bases, J lost 3 bases, and 15 bases lay in between. CDR3 nucleotides: TGTGCCAGCAGTTTAAGTCGGGGGGCGCAGACAGATACGCAGTATTTT. Amino acids: CASSLSRGAQTDTQYF.

The V and J genes are TRBV18 and TRBJ2-3; D is undetermined. This CDR3 comprises 13 residues. Germline values: CDR1 KGHSH, CDR2 LQKENI. Trimming removed 2 bases at V and 6 bases at J, with 9 bases between. CDR3 protein: CASSPMDMDTQYF. The CDR3 region has the DNA TGTGCCAGCTCACCAATGGATATGGATACGCAGTATTTT.

The V call is TRBV7-9, the J call TRBJ2-7; 7 bases agree with TRBD1. V lost 4 bases and J lost 0; bases outside the gene matches: 15. CDR3 size: 18 residues. From germline, CDR1 is SEHNR and CDR2 FQNEAQ (reference sequence). The CDR3 spells CASSSTPLTQGVSYEQYF. CDR3 DNA sequence: TGTGCCAGCAGCTCGACCCCCTTGACGCAGGGGGTCTCCTACGAGCAGTACTTC.

The rearrangement joins TRBV20-1 to TRBJ2-7; TRBD2 matches 7 bases. Germline V gives CDR1 DFQATT, CDR2 SNEGSKA (reference sequence). Losses at the gene ends were 1 base for V and 10 bases for J; bases not matched to a gene: 10. This CDR3 has 13 residues. CDR3 nucleotides: TGCAGTGCTAGAGTGGCGGGAGCCCCCCCCCAGTACTTC. This gives the protein CSARVAGAPPQYF.

Written as DNA, the CDR3 is TGCGCCAGCAGCCGAGAAGCGGGAGAGGATAATGAGCAGTTCTTC. Encoded protein: CASSREAGEDNEQFF. The chain links TRBV4-3 to TRBJ2-1; the match to TRBD2 covers 8 bases. CDR1 LGHNA and CDR2 YSLEER come from the germline V gene. The CDR3 extends over 15 amino acids. V shed 4 bases and J 7 bases; nucleotides not matched to a gene: 9.

This clonotype has more than one count but fewer than ten. The chain joins TRBV7-2 to TRBJ2-2; 12 bases align to TRBD2. Trimming removed 6 bases from V and 4 bases from J; junction bases left unmatched: 3. Germline V lookup: CDR1 SGHTA, CDR2 FQGNSA. The CDR3 loop spans 15 amino acids. The CDR3 DNA reads TGTGCCAGCAGGACTAGCGGGAGTTTCACCGGGGAGCTGTTTTTT. Translating it yields CASRTSGSFTGELFF. The full variable domain, its missing parts supplied by reference TRBV7-2 and TRBJ2-2, is GAGVSQSPSNKVTEKGKDVELRCDPISGHTALYWYRQSLGQGLEFLIYFQGNSAPDKSGLPSDRFSAERTGGSVSTLTIQRTQQEDSAVYLCASRTSGSFTGELFFGEGSRLTVL.

This clonotype was seen a few times. The rearrangement joins TRBV20-1 to TRBJ2-3; 9 nucleotides match TRBD2. CDR3 size: 15 residues. Germline V gene data show CDR1 as DFQATT and CDR2 as SNEGSKA (reference sequence). J lost 0 bases, V lost 3 bases, and 4 bases had no gene match. CDR3 protein: CSASSSGTSTDTQYF. As DNA, the CDR3 is TGCAGTGCTAGCTCTAGCGGGACTAGCACAGATACGCAGTATTTT.

This clonotype was counted between two and nine times. The chain carries TRBV4-2 and TRBJ2-3; 7 bases match TRBD2. Germline assignment: CDR1 LGHNA and CDR2 YNFKEQ. J was trimmed by 1 base and V by 3 bases; bases with no gene match: 10. The CDR3 extends over 17 amino acids. CDR3 in amino acids: CASSHPGGEGRTDTQYF. CDR3 coding DNA: TGTGCCAGCAGCCACCCCGGAGGGGAGGGCCGCACAGATACGCAGTATTTT.

This chain joins TRBV12-3 or TRBV12-4 and TRBJ2-1, with TRBD2 identical over 9 bases. The ends lost 5 bases at V and 5 bases at J; junction bases unmatched: 7. The CDR3 sequence is 15 residues long. CDR3 region: CASSRSGGFHNEQFF. In DNA, the CDR3 is TGTGCCAGCAGTCGTAGCGGGGGATTCCACAATGAGCAGTTCTTC.

The sample holds a few counts of this clonotype. The genes are TRBV7-2 and TRBJ2-7; the D gene is possibly TRBD2 (6 bases). Germline lookup yields CDR1 SGHTA and CDR2 FQGNSA. This CDR3 contains 14 residues. Trimming left V 5 bases short and J 6 bases short, with 17 bases between. Here the CDR3 reads CASSRGREAGEQYF. The CDR3 nucleotides read TGTGCCAGCAGCCGGGGACGCGAAGCGGGCGAGCAGTACTTC.

A single count supports this clonotype. Relative to the germline gene, one junction end is altered; a read error may explain this. The DNA for the CDR3 is TGTGCCAGCAGGGACACTTTATACGGGCAGTACTTC. Its protein product is CASRDTLYGQYF. The V call is TRBV6-2 or TRBV6-3, the J call TRBJ2-7; D is possibly TRBD1 (5 bases). The V gene's germline CDR1 is MNHEY and CDR2 SVGEGT. The CDR3 has 12 residues.

The chain couples TRBV3-1 to TRBJ2-5, with D tentatively TRBD1 or TRBD2 (5 bases each). V lost 1 base to trimming and J lost 11 bases, with 20 bases between them. Germline CDR1 reads LGHDT; CDR2 reads YNNKEL (reference sequence). CDR3 length equals 15 residues. CDR3 in amino acids: CASSQGDLDYNEQYF. The DNA for the CDR3 is TGTGCCAGCAGCCAAGGGGACCTAGACTACAATGAGCAGTACTTC.

The chain combines TRBV27 with TRBJ2-7, with D perhaps TRBD1 (6 bases). Germline V lookup: CDR1 MNHEY, CDR2 SMNVEV (reference sequence). V lost 5 bases and J lost 2, with 10 bases in between. The CDR3 spans 13 residues. CDR3: CASSVKGAYEQYF. CDR3 nucleotide sequence: TGTGCCAGCAGTGTTAAGGGGGCCTACGAGCAGTACTTC.

This clonotype was counted ten times or more. The chain recombines TRBV7-3 with TRBJ1-2; D is unclear. The CDR3 extends over 13 amino acids. Germline V gives CDR1 SGHTA, CDR2 FQGTGA. Trimming shortened V by 5 bases and J by 4 bases, and 11 bases separated the two germline ends. CDR3 sequence reads: CASSRGQSYGYTF. The CDR3 DNA follows: TGTGCCAGCAGCCGGGGTCAGAGCTATGGCTACACCTTC.

V gene TRBV4-2 combines with J gene TRBJ2-3; D may be TRBD1 (6 bases). The CDR3 runs 16 residues. Germline assignment: CDR1 LGHNA and CDR2 YNFKEQ. V dropped 4 bases and J dropped 2 bases, with 16 bases sitting between them. The CDR3 region has the DNA TGTGCCAGCAGCCCCTCCGGGTGGGGGCTCACAGATACGCAGTATTTT. The encoded protein is CASSPSGWGLTDTQYF.

CDR3: CASSLQASGETQYF. The CDR3 DNA sequence: TGCGCCAGCAGCTTGCAGGCTAGCGGAGAGACCCAGTACTTC. V and J are TRBV5-1 and TRBJ2-5; 7 positions match TRBD2. The length of the CDR3 is 14 residues. The germline CDR1 and CDR2 sequences are SGHRS and YFSETQ. J lost 4 bases, V lost 1 base, and 4 bases had no gene match.